This T cell receptor (beta chain) was observed in a study of post-analysis software for immune sequencing data. Looking at the study overall: Several disease courses (relapsing-remitting, secondary progressive and progressive-relapsing) of multiple sclerosis were included.

Libraries were made from TCR beta cDNA, and they carried unique molecular identifiers. Each sample of 1 to 10 million input T cells yielded about 500,000 cDNA molecules, so each molecule approximated one T cell. TCRdb re-called the PCR reads with MiXCR, one entry per CDR3 protein. The table includes 450,000 or so distinct CDR3 sequences, approximately 46% detected once. Points on this clonotype: Its antigen is unidentified.

Overall study results and limits: Versus controls, multiple sclerosis patients showed significantly lower diversity (normalized Chao1).

The TCR sequence derives from a girl under 18 with multiple sclerosis. Sequenced material: blood.

The CDR3 loop reads CASSLGLASGTDTQYF. In DNA, the CDR3 is TGTGCCAGCAGCTTGGGACTAGCTAGTGGGACAGATACGCAGTATTTT. The V call is TRBV5-5, the J call TRBJ2-3, with 7 positions matching TRBD2. Trimming cost V 0 bases and J 3 bases; bases outside gene matches: 7. The V gene's germline CDR1 is SGHKS and CDR2 YYEKEE (reference sequence). The CDR3 has 16 amino acids.